This T cell receptor beta chain was sequenced for a study of blood T cell repertoires in COVID-19. About the research overall: COVID-19 samples, acute and convalescent, were from the United States, Italy and Spain.

Generated by immunoSEQ multiplex PCR, the TCRdb table keeps only in-frame clones and is missing some. The sample has a few hundred thousand clones, about 79% seen once. The CDR3 has 14 residues. The junction had 10 bases not matched to a gene; V was cut back by 4 bases and J by 8 bases. Germline V gene lookup returns CDR1 SGHAT and CDR2 FQNNGV. The chain links TRBV11-2 to TRBJ1-2; 7 bases fit TRBD1. This TCR came from a man of 80 years or more with acute or convalescent COVID-19. Sequenced sample: peripheral blood. CDR3 loop: CASSSPRQGGGYTF. CDR3 in DNA: TGTGCCAGCAGCTCGCCACGACAGGGAGGCGGCTACACCTTC.